A selection of T cell receptor beta chains follows, all from one sample in a study of blood T cell repertoires in COVID-19. Sequencing used immunoSEQ multiplex PCR; TCRdb keeps in-frame clones, though not all of them. Of about 150,000 clones listed, around 84% were seen once; the top ten hold more than 7.5%. Sequencing used peripheral blood. These receptors all come from a woman aged 60-70 years with COVID-19, enrolled during active disease. Both conserved end residues are part of each CDR3. A D gene is named only where the DNA matches it firmly. Clone size appears in some rows only: once, few, many, or a class for an expanded clone.

size | length | D | J | V | CDR3
once | 13 | NA | TRBJ1-2 | TRBV6-5 | CASRPAGNYGYTF
NA | 13 | NA | TRBJ2-7 | TRBV6-6 | CASSMTASYEQYF
NA | 16 | TRBD1 | TRBJ2-5 | TRBV9 | CASSATGGPLQETQYF
NA | 14 | TRBD1 | TRBJ1-2 | TRBV6-5 | CASSPGQGASGYTF
few | 15 | NA | TRBJ2-3 | TRBV27 | CASSFGLAQTDTQYF
NA | 14 | TRBD1 | TRBJ1-6 | TRBV18 | CASSAGQANSPLHF
once | 12 | NA | TRBJ1-3 | TRBV12-3/TRBV12-4 | CASSFVGNTIYF
few | 15 | TRBD1 | TRBJ1-2 | TRBV6-5 | CASSPSRDRGIGYTF
NA | 15 | NA | TRBJ2-2 | TRBV6-5 | CASSLTGKLAGELFF
NA | 15 | NA | TRBJ1-6 | TRBV25-1 | CASSEGGRGNSPLHF
NA | 15 | TRBD2 | TRBJ2-1 | TRBV7-9 | CASSLVLSGVNEQFF
NA | 19 | TRBD2 | TRBJ2-2 | TRBV11-2 | CASSLGRGLAGGMTGELFF
NA | 14 | NA | TRBJ1-1 | TRBV5-4 | CASSLARGNTEAFF
once | 14 | TRBD1 | TRBJ2-1 | TRBV11-3 | CASSLGQGNNEQFF
NA | 15 | NA | TRBJ2-7 | TRBV18 | CASSITAAQTYEQYF
once | 15 | TRBD2 | TRBJ2-1 | TRBV9 | CASGASGNLRDEQFF
NA | 15 | TRBD1 | TRBJ1-5 | TRBV24-1 | CATGNRGFGNQPQHF
once | 15 | TRBD1 | TRBJ1-2 | TRBV5-3 | CASCLGQGDNYGYTF
NA | 14 | TRBD1 | TRBJ1-2 | TRBV5-1 | CASSGTGGSYGYTF
NA | 12 | NA | TRBJ2-5 | TRBV29-1 | CSIIAVQETQYF
NA | 16 | NA | TRBJ2-3 | TRBV9 | CASSPWETLNLNTQYF
few | 13 | NA | TRBJ2-1 | TRBV4-2 | CASSQPTGYEQFF
NA | 19 | NA | TRBJ2-3 | TRBV16 | CASSPNSRGLWTSTDTQYF
NA | 18 | TRBD2 | TRBJ2-1 | TRBV5-1 | CASSLAAGGPSGHNEQFF
once | 14 | NA | TRBJ1-2 | TRBV3-1/TRBV3-2 | CASSPSGTNYGYTF
NA | 14 | TRBD1 | TRBJ1-4 | TRBV5-1 | CASSLQGANEKLFF
NA | 11 | NA | TRBJ1-1 | TRBV19 | CASSVETEAFF
few | 10 | NA | TRBJ2-3 | TRBV7-3 | CASPMATQYF